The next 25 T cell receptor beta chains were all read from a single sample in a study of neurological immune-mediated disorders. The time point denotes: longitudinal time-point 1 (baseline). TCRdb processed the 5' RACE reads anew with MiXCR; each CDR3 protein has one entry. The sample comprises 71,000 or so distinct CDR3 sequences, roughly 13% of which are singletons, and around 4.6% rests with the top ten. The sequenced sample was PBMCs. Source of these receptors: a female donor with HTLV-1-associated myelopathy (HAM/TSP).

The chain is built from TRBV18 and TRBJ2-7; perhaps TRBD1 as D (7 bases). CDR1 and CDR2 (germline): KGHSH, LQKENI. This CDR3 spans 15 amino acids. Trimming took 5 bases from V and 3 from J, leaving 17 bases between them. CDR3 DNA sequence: TGTGCCAGCTCAACGGGACTGGGACAGTTCTACGAGCAGTACTTC. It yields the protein CASSTGLGQFYEQYF.

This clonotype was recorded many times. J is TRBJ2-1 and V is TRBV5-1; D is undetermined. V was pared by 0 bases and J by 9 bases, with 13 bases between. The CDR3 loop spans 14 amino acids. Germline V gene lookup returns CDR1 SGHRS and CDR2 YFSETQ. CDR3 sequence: CASSLGYSIGEQFF. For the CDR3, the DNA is TGCGCCAGCAGCTTGGGTTACAGTATCGGTGAGCAGTTCTTC.

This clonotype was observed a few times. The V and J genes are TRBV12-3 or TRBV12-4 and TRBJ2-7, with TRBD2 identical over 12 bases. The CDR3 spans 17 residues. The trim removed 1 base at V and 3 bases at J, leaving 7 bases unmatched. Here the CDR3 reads CASSLGPSGGALYEQYF. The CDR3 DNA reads TGTGCCAGCAGTTTAGGACCTAGCGGGGGGGCCCTCTACGAGCAGTACTTC.

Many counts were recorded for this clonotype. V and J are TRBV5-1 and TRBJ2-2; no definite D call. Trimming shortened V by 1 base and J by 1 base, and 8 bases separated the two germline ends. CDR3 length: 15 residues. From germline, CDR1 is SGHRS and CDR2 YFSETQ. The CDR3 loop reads CASSLSGLNTGELFF. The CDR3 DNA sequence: TGCGCCAGCAGCTTGAGTGGGTTGAACACCGGGGAGCTGTTTTTT.

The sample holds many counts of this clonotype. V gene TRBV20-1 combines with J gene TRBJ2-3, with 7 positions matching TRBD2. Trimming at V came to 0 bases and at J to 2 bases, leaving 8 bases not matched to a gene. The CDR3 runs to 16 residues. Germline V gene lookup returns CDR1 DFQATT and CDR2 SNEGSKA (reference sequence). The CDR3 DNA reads TGCAGTGCTAGAGATCGTGTGGGGACTAACACAGATACGCAGTATTTT. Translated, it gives CSARDRVGTNTDTQYF.

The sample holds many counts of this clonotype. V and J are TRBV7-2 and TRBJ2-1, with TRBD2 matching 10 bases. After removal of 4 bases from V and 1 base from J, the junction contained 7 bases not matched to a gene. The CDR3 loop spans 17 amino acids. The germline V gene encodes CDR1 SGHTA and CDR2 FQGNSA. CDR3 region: CASSSSPGLASYNEQFF. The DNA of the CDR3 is TGTGCCAGCAGCTCCTCACCGGGACTAGCGTCCTACAATGAGCAGTTCTTC.

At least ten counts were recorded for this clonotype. CDR3 nucleotides: TGTGCCAGCAGCTTATATCCCTCGGTGCGGGGCCAAGAGACCCAGTACTTC. It codes for CASSLYPSVRGQETQYF. The chain combines TRBV7-2 with TRBJ2-5, with D possibly TRBD2 on 6 matching bases. Germline values: CDR1 SGHTA, CDR2 FQGNSA. CDR3 length equals 17 residues. Deletions cut 2 bases from V and 1 base from J, with 17 bases between.

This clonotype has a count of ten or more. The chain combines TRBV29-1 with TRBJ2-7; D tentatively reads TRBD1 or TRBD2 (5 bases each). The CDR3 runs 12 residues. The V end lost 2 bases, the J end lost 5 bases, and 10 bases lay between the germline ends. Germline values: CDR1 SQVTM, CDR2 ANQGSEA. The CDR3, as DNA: TGCAGCGTTGAACAGGGAGTCGACGAGCAGTACTTC. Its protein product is CSVEQGVDEQYF.

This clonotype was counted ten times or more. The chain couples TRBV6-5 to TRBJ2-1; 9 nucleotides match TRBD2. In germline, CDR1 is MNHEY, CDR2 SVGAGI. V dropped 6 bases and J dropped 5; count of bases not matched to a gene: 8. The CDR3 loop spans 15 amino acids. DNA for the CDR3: TGTGCCAGCAGCGATAGCGGGGGCCAAAACAATGAGCAGTTCTTC. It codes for CASSDSGGQNNEQFF.

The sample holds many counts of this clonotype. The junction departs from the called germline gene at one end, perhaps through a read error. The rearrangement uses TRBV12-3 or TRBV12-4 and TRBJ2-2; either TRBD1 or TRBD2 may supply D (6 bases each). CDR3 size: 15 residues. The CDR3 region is CASSFRRGKTGKLFF. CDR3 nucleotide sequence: TGTGCCAGCAGTTTCAGGAGGGGGAAAACCGGGAAGCTGTTTTTT.

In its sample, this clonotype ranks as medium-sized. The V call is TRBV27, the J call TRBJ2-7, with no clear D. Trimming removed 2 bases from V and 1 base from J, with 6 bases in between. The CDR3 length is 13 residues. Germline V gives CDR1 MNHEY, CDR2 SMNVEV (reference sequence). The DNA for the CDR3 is TGTGCCAGCAGTTTAGCACAATCCTACGAGCAGTACTTC. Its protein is CASSLAQSYEQYF.

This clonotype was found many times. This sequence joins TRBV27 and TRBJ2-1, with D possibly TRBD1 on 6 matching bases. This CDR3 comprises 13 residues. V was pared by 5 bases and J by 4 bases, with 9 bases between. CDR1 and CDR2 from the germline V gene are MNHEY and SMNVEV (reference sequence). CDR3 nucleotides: TGTGCCAGCAGTCTCACAGGGTACAATGAGCAGTTCTTC. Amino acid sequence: CASSLTGYNEQFF.

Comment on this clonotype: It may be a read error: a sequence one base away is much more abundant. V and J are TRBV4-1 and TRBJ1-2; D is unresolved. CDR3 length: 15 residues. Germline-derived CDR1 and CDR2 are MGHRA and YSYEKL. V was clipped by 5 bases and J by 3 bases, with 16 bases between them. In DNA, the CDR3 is TGCGCCAGCAGCATAATGCGGGGAAAGGACTATGGCTACACCTTC. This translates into CASSIMRGKDYGYTF.

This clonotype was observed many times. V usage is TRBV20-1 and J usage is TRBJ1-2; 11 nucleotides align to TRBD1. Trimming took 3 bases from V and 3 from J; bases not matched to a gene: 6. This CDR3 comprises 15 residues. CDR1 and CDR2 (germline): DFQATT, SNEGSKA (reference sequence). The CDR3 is CSASPGQGAYYGYTF. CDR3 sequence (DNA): TGCAGTGCTAGCCCAGGACAGGGGGCTTACTATGGCTACACCTTC.

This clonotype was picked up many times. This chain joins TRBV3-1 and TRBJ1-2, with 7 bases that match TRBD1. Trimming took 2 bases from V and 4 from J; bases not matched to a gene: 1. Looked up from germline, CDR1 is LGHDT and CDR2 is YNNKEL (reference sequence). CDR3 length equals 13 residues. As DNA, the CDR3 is TGTGCCAGCAGCCAAAAGGGGGCCTATGGCTACACCTTC. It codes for CASSQKGAYGYTF.

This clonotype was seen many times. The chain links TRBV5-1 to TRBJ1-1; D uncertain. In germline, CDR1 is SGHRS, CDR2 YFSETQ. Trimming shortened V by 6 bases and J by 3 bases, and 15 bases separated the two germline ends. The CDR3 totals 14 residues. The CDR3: CASTLTLQDTEAFF. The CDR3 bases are TGCGCCAGCACGTTGACACTTCAAGACACTGAAGCTTTCTTT.

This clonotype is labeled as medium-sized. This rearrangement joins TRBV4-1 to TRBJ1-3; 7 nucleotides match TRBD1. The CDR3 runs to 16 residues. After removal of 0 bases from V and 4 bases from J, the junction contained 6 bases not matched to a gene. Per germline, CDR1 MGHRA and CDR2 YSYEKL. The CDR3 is CASSQDGGTAGNTIYF. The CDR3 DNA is TGCGCCAGCAGCCAAGACGGGGGGACAGCCGGAAACACCATATATTTT.

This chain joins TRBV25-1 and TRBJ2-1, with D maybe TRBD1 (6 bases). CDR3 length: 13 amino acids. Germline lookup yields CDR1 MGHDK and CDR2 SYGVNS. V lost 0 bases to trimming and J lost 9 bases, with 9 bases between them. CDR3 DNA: TGTGCCAGCAGTGAATATGAAGGGGGTGAGCAGTTCTTC. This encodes CASSEYEGGEQFF. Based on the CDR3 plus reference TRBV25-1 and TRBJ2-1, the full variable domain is EADIYQTPRYLVIGTGKKITLECSQTMGHDKMYWYQQDPGMELHLIHYSYGVNSTEKGDLSSESTVSRIRTEHFPLTLESARPSHTSQYLCASSEYEGGEQFFGPGTRLTVL.

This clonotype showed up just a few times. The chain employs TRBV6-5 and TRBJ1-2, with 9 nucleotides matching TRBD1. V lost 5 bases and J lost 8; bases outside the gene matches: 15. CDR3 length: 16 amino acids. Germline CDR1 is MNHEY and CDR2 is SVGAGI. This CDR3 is CASSRRDRASPSGYTF. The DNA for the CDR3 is TGTGCCAGCAGTCGTCGGGACAGGGCTTCCCCATCCGGCTACACCTTC.

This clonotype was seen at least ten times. The DNA of the CDR3 is TGTGCCAGCAGTTACACGGGACAGTGGACTGAAGCTTTCTTT. Protein sequence: CASSYTGQWTEAFF. This chain uses TRBV27 with TRBJ1-1; TRBD1 aligns across 7 bases. V dropped 4 bases and J dropped 5; count of bases not matched to a gene: 7. This CDR3 spans 14 amino acids. The germline gives CDR1 MNHEY, CDR2 SMNVEV (reference sequence).

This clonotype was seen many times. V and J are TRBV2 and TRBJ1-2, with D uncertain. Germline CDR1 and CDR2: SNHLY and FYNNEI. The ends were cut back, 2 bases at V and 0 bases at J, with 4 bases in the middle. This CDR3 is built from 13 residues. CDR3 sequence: CASSESPNYGYTF. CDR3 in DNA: TGTGCCAGCAGTGAAAGTCCTAACTATGGCTACACCTTC.

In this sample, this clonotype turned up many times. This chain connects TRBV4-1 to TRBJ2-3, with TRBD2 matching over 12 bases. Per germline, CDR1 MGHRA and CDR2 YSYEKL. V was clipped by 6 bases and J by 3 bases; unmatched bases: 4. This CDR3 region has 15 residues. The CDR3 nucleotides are TGCGCCAGCAGTCCTAGCGGGGGGGAAACAGATACGCAGTATTTT. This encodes CASSPSGGETDTQYF.

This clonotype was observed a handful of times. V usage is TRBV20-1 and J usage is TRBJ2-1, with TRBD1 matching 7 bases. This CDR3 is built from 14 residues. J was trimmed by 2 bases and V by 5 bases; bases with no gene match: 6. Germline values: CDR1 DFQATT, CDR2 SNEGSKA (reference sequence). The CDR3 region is CSAVGDRAYNEQFF. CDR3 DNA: TGCAGTGCTGTCGGCGACAGGGCCTACAATGAGCAGTTCTTC.

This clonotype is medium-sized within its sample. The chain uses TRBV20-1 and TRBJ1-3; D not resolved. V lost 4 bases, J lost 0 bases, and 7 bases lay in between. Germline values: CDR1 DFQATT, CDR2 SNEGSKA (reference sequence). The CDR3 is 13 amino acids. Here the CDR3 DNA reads TGCAGTGCTATGGGCCGCTCTGGAAACACCATATATTTT. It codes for CSAMGRSGNTIYF.

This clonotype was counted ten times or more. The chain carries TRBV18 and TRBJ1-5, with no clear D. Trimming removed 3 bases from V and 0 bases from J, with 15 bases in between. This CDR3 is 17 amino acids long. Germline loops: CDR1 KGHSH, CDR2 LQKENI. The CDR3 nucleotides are TGTGCCAGCTCACCCCCGCCTGGCCGTGATAGCAATCAGCCCCAGCATTTT. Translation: CASSPPPGRDSNQPQHF.